These T cell receptor beta chains were read from a single sample in a study of blood T cells in healthy people across ages. TCRdb re-derived calls from the 5' RACE reads in MiXCR, one entry per CDR3 protein. The data contain 1.6 million or so distinct CDR3 sequences, almost 35% of them seen just once; the ten biggest clones take up approximately 10%. Sequencing used blood. The source is a woman younger than 45 in good health. Each CDR3 is given with its conserved first and last residue. D genes are given only for firm matches. A row's size may be missing; if present it is once, few, many or a size class.

CASREGNHNYGYTF | TGCGCCAGCAGGGAGGGTAACCATAACTATGGCTACACCTTC | TRBJ1-2 | few | NA | TRBV5-1
CASSRPWPERGPYEQYF | TGTGCCAGCAGCCGCCCCTGGCCAGAACGGGGACCCTACGAGCAGTACTTC | TRBJ2-7 | few | NA | TRBV14
CASRDRTLQPQHF | TGTGCCAGCAGGGACCGGACACTTCAGCCCCAGCATTTT | TRBJ1-5 | few | NA | TRBV6-2/TRBV6-3
CASSMGQTLKNIQYF | TGTGCCAGCAGTATGGGACAGACCCTCAAAAACATTCAGTACTTC | TRBJ2-4 | few | TRBD1 | TRBV2
CAGSQGTGGELFF | TGTGCCGGCAGCCAAGGGACAGGCGGGGAGCTGTTTTTT | TRBJ2-2 | NA | TRBD1 | TRBV4-2
CASSFTQGGHESQYF | TGTGCCAGCAGCTTCACTCAGGGGGGCCACGAGTCCCAGTACTTC | TRBJ2-5 | NA | NA | TRBV7-9
CASSPQGQGHGYTF | TGTGCCAGCAGCCCCCAAGGACAGGGACATGGCTACACCTTC | TRBJ1-2 | NA | TRBD1 | TRBV13
CASSPRGAGGSEQYF | TGTGCCAGCAGCCCCCGAGGAGCGGGGGGAAGCGAGCAGTACTTC | TRBJ2-7 | few | TRBD2 | TRBV7-8
CASSLVAEQSQPQHF | TGTGCCAGCAGCTTAGTGGCCGAGCAGAGTCAGCCCCAGCATTTT | TRBJ1-5 | NA | NA | TRBV11-2
CAAQGRGTQYF | TGTGCAGCGCAGGGAAGGGGGACCCAGTACTTC | TRBJ2-5 | NA | NA | TRBV6-5
CASSFPKKLAGGPEADTQYF | TGTGCCAGCAGTTTCCCGAAAAAACTAGCGGGAGGGCCAGAAGCAGATACGCAGTATTTT | TRBJ2-3 | NA | TRBD2 | TRBV28
CASSPMASSSYEQYF | TGTGCCAGCTCACCAATGGCTTCTAGCTCCTACGAGCAGTACTTC | TRBJ2-7 | few | NA | TRBV18
CASSESEAVAETQYF | TGCGCCAGCAGTGAGTCGGAAGCGGTTGCGGAGACCCAGTACTTC | TRBJ2-5 | NA | NA | TRBV10-2
CASSSTSEDSTDTQYF | TGTGCCAGCAGTTCTACTAGCGAAGATAGCACAGATACGCAGTATTTT | TRBJ2-3 | NA | TRBD2 | TRBV28
CASSLGSRLSNEQFF | TGTGCCAGCAGCTTAGGGAGTAGGTTAAGCAATGAGCAGTTCTTC | TRBJ2-1 | few | NA | TRBV5-6
CASTLVGTDTQYF | TGTGCCAGCACTCTGGTAGGCACAGATACGCAGTATTTT | TRBJ2-3 | NA | NA | TRBV6-1
CASEGTGDNNEQFF | TGTGCCAGCGAAGGGACAGGGGACAACAATGAGCAGTTCTTC | TRBJ2-1 | NA | TRBD1 | TRBV9
CSARERTGNEQYF | TGCAGTGCTAGAGAGAGGACAGGCAACGAGCAGTACTTC | TRBJ2-7 | NA | TRBD1 | TRBV20-1
CAVDRRSKNTEAFF | TGTGCCGTGGACCGGCGGTCGAAGAACACTGAAGCTTTCTTT | TRBJ1-1 | NA | NA | TRBV27
CSAPRLHEQYF | TGCAGTGCTCCTCGACTGCACGAGCAGTACTTC | TRBJ2-7 | NA | NA | TRBV20-1
CASNGGLELNTEAFF | TGTGCCAGCAACGGGGGCCTGGAACTGAACACTGAAGCTTTCTTT | TRBJ1-1 | few | NA | TRBV28
CASSQGRTSGRADTQYF | TGCGCCAGCAGCCAAGGGAGGACTAGCGGGAGGGCAGATACGCAGTATTTT | TRBJ2-3 | NA | TRBD2 | TRBV4-1
CAGSLGLPGANVLTF | TGTGCCGGCAGCTTAGGCCTTCCTGGGGCCAACGTCCTGACTTTC | TRBJ2-6 | NA | NA | TRBV13
CASSQTSDESSYNEQFF | TGCGCCAGCAGCCAGACTAGCGACGAGAGCTCCTACAATGAGCAGTTCTTC | TRBJ2-1 | few | TRBD2 | TRBV5-1
CASRPGGGTQYF | TGTGCCAGCAGGCCCGGCGGAGGGACCCAGTACTTC | TRBJ2-5 | many | NA | TRBV6-1
CASSYRETGTGELFF | TGTGCCAGCAGCTACCGGGAAACGGGGACCGGGGAGCTGTTTTTT | TRBJ2-2 | NA | NA | TRBV11-2
CASSLRLTYEQYF | TGTGCCAGCAGCTTAAGGCTGACCTACGAGCAGTACTTC | TRBJ2-7 | few | NA | TRBV13
CASSDAPGHLFHNDQFF | TGTGCCAGCAGCGACGCCCCGGGACATCTATTTCACAATGATCAGTTCTTC | TRBJ2-1 | NA | NA | TRBV14
CSALNPASGAYEQYF | TGCAGTGCCCTAAACCCCGCTAGCGGGGCCTACGAGCAGTACTTC | TRBJ2-7 | NA | TRBD2 | TRBV20-1
CASSPGTSVPGQFF | TGTGCCAGCAGCCCCGGGACTAGCGTACCGGGGCAGTTCTTC | TRBJ2-1 | NA | TRBD2 | TRBV3-1
CASSPLSGPTISYNEQFF | TGTGCCAGCAGCCCCCTCTCGGGACCCACCATCTCCTACAATGAGCAGTTCTTC | TRBJ2-1 | NA | NA | TRBV7-9
CASSLASGAGGPLNEQFF | TGCGCCAGCAGCTTGGCCTCAGGAGCGGGGGGGCCCCTCAATGAGCAGTTCTTC | TRBJ2-1 | NA | TRBD2 | TRBV5-1
CASSVDPGFATEAFF | TGTGCCAGCAGCGTAGACCCGGGGTTCGCGACTGAAGCTTTCTTT | TRBJ1-1 | few | NA | TRBV9
CAWRAEDTEAFF | TGTGCCTGGAGGGCAGAAGACACTGAAGCTTTCTTT | TRBJ1-1 | NA | NA | TRBV30
CASSIGLAGGIDEQFF | TGTGCCAGCAGCATAGGACTAGCGGGAGGTATCGACGAGCAGTTCTTC | TRBJ2-1 | NA | TRBD2 | TRBV2
CSARDHGTSNEQFF | TGCAGTGCTAGAGATCACGGGACCTCCAATGAGCAGTTCTTC | TRBJ2-1 | NA | NA | TRBV20-1
CSARRGQGPDGYTF | TGCAGTGCCCGGAGGGGGCAGGGTCCAGATGGCTACACCTTC | TRBJ1-2 | NA | TRBD1 | TRBV20-1
CATSRDYGGQTGQPQHF | TGTGCCACCAGCAGAGATTATGGGGGACAGACCGGTCAGCCCCAGCATTTT | TRBJ1-5 | NA | TRBD1 | TRBV15
CASSQPAFDNEQFF | TGCGCCAGCAGCCAACCCGCTTTCGACAATGAGCAGTTCTTC | TRBJ2-1 | few | NA | TRBV4-1
CASGLEGPRETQYF | TGTGCTAGTGGTTTGGAAGGGCCCCGAGAGACCCAGTACTTC | TRBJ2-5 | few | NA | TRBV12-5
CATGTSVSYNEQFF | TGTGCCACCGGGACTAGCGTATCCTACAATGAGCAGTTCTTC | TRBJ2-1 | once | TRBD2 | TRBV27
CASSKDRAYEQYF | TGTGCCAGCAGCAAAGACAGGGCCTACGAGCAGTACTTC | TRBJ2-7 | NA | TRBD1 | TRBV2
CSARGTGFTDTQYF | TGCAGTGCTAGAGGGACTGGATTCACAGATACGCAGTATTTT | TRBJ2-3 | few | NA | TRBV20-1
CASSDGRGGPAYEQYF | TGCGCCAGCAGCGACGGACGCGGGGGACCCGCCTACGAGCAGTACTTC | TRBJ2-7 | NA | TRBD2 | TRBV4-1
CASSFGLAGDSYNEQFF | TGCGCCAGCAGCTTCGGACTAGCGGGAGACTCCTACAATGAGCAGTTCTTC | TRBJ2-1 | NA | TRBD2 | TRBV5-1
CASSLDYLDTQYF | TGTGCCAGCTCACTCGACTATTTGGATACGCAGTATTTT | TRBJ2-3 | few | NA | TRBV18
CASRRENTDTQYF | TGCGCCAGTAGGCGGGAGAATACAGATACGCAGTATTTT | TRBJ2-3 | NA | TRBD2 | TRBV4-1
CASTSGRYEQYF | TGTGCCAGTACTAGCGGGAGGTACGAGCAGTACTTC | TRBJ2-7 | NA | TRBD2 | TRBV25-1
CASSLYAVRLAGDQETQYF | TGTGCCAGCAGTTTATACGCCGTAAGACTAGCGGGGGACCAAGAGACCCAGTACTTC | TRBJ2-5 | NA | TRBD2 | TRBV28
CASSIGTSGKGTGELFF | TGCGCCAGCAGCATCGGGACTAGCGGGAAGGGCACCGGGGAGCTGTTTTTT | TRBJ2-2 | NA | TRBD2 | TRBV5-1
CAWTLTGNTEAFF | TGTGCCTGGACTCTAACTGGGAACACTGAAGCTTTCTTT | TRBJ1-1 | NA | NA | TRBV30
CASSSPPHLKNTEAFF | TGTGCCAGCAGCTCCCCCCCCCACCTAAAGAACACTGAAGCTTTCTTT | TRBJ1-1 | NA | NA | TRBV7-9
CASSLRRMGQGRTEAFF | TGTGCCAGCAGCTTACGGCGGATGGGACAGGGTCGGACTGAAGCTTTCTTT | TRBJ1-1 | NA | TRBD1 | TRBV7-2
CATSSFPMTTAGEQYF | TGTGCCACCAGCAGTTTCCCCATGACGACCGCGGGCGAGCAGTACTTC | TRBJ2-7 | NA | NA | TRBV15
CSASPSSVTYEQYF | TGCAGTGCTAGCCCTTCCAGCGTTACCTACGAGCAGTACTTC | TRBJ2-7 | many | NA | TRBV20-1